Presented here are 17 T cell receptor beta chains from one specimen sequenced in a study of Ad26.COV2.S vaccination and SARS-CoV-2 variants (dated by TCRdb to the early 2020s). The library was obtained by the immunoSEQ multiplex PCR assay. Here the immuneACCESS table is served through TCRdb, limited to in-frame sequences with V and J called. Missing clones are a known gap in these copies; in checked studies unresolved V genes cover under half, and the rest lacks a known reason. The table for this sample lists more than 300,000 clones; roughly 80% of them were counted only once. The ten largest clonotypes hold 2% to 2.5% of the sample. Taken with the paper, the label for treatment or condition translates to: roughly 19 received Ad26.COV2.S at low or high dose, single or two shots; 5 received placebo; per-sample allocation not given. For vaccine and placebo recipients, the sequenced repertoires came from samples collected on day 63 after the first injection.

This specimen consisted of peripheral blood, obtained in a trial of Ad26.COV2.S vaccine versus placebo. The origin of the receptors is a person aged 18-65 years who received the Ad26.COV2.S COVID-19 vaccine or a placebo.

The chain couples TRBV18 to TRBJ2-2; 9 bases fit TRBD2. J lost 0 bases, V lost 5 bases, and 4 bases had no gene match. The length of the CDR3 is 16 residues. The germline CDR1 and CDR2 sequences are KGHSH and LQKENI. The CDR3 coding sequence is TGTGCCAGCTCAGTCCTAGCGGGGACGAACACCGGGGAGCTGTTTTTT. Translating it yields CASSVLAGTNTGELFF.

The J gene is TRBJ1-2, the V gene TRBV5-1; 9 bases match TRBD1. The CDR3 spans 15 residues. Losses at the gene ends were 4 bases for V and 4 bases for J; bases not matched to a gene: 8. Per germline, CDR1 SGHRS and CDR2 YFSETQ. The CDR3 region is CASSRDRGNTYGYTF. The CDR3 DNA sequence: TGCGCCAGCAGCCGAGACAGGGGGAACACCTATGGCTACACCTTC. Full variable domain (rest looked up from reference TRBV5-1 and TRBJ1-2): KAGVTQTPRYLIKTRGQQVTLSCSPISGHRSVSWYQQTPGQGLQFLFEYFSETQRNKGNFPGRFSGRQFSNSRSEMNVSTLELGDSALYLCASSRDRGNTYGYTFGSGTRLTVV.

V and J are TRBV9 and TRBJ2-3; TRBD2 matches at 8 bases. This CDR3 comprises 17 residues. V gave up 4 bases and J gave up 5 bases; unmatched junction bases: 15. Looked up from germline, CDR1 is SGDLS and CDR2 is YYNGEE. CDR3 bases: TGTGCCAGCAGCATTCAATTTAGCGGGGCCCAGAGAGATACGCAGTATTTT. Translation gives CASSIQFSGAQRDTQYF.

The genes are TRBV27 and TRBJ1-6; 9 bases line up with TRBD1. The V gene end was trimmed by 5 bases and the J gene end by 7 bases; junction bases not matched to a gene: 3. The CDR3 consists of 14 residues. Germline-derived CDR1 and CDR2 are MNHEY and SMNVEV (reference sequence). The CDR3 region is CASSLDRGNSPLHF. The CDR3 DNA is TGTGCCAGCAGTCTCGACAGGGGGAATTCACCCCTCCACTTT.

This clone was counted once. The gene calls are TRBV27 and TRBJ2-1; 10 nucleotides align to TRBD2. Germline values: CDR1 MNHEY, CDR2 SMNVEV (reference sequence). This CDR3 is 19 amino acids long. The V segment lost 4 bases and the J segment 3 bases; nucleotides outside the gene matches: 15. The CDR3 DNA reads TGTGCCAGCAGTTGGACCCCTCAACTTAGCGGGGGGAACTACAATGAGCAGTTCTTC. This gives the protein CASSWTPQLSGGNYNEQFF.

This chain links TRBV6-2 or TRBV6-3 with TRBJ2-5; no reliable D call. Trimming took off 3 bases at V and 5 bases at J, with 4 bases between the two ends. Germline loops: CDR1 MNHEY, CDR2 SVGEGT. The CDR3 sequence is 11 residues long. CDR3 residues: CASSYGETQYF. DNA of the CDR3: TGTGCCAGCAGTTATGGGGAGACCCAGTACTTC.

The chain combines TRBV18 with TRBJ2-7, with 11 positions matching TRBD1. The CDR3 totals 14 residues. V gave up 5 bases and J gave up 4 bases; unmatched junction bases: 4. CDR1 is KGHSH and CDR2 is LQKENI in the germline V gene. The CDR3 is CASSAGQGGYEQYF. The CDR3, as DNA: TGTGCCAGCTCAGCGGGACAGGGGGGTTACGAGCAGTACTTC.

This clone was counted between two and nine times. The chain has TRBV28 and TRBJ1-1, with 9 bases that match TRBD1. CDR1 MDHEN and CDR2 SYDVKM come from the germline V gene. The CDR3 spans 14 residues. V lost 6 bases and J lost 5; bases outside the gene matches: 7. CDR3 loop: CASRRLTGGTEAFF. The CDR3 nucleotides read TGTGCCAGCAGGCGCCTGACAGGGGGGACTGAAGCTTTCTTT. The entire variable domain, with the rest obtained from reference TRBV28 and TRBJ1-1, is as follows: DVKVTQSSRYLVKRTGEKVFLECVQDMDHENMFWYRQDPGLGLRLIYFSYDVKMKEKGDIPEGYSVSREKKERFSLILESASTNQTSMYLCASRRLTGGTEAFFGQGTRLTVV.

This clone was recorded a few times. Other DNA sequences in this specimen translate into the identical CDR3. The CDR3 region has the DNA TGTGCCAGCAGCTCCGGTAATAATTCACCCCTCCACTTT. Residues: CASSSGNNSPLHF. J is TRBJ1-6 and V is TRBV6-5; D is unresolved. The germline V gene has CDR1 MNHEY and CDR2 SVGAGI. Trimming shortened V by 6 bases and J by 5 bases, and 8 bases separated the two germline ends. The CDR3 consists of 13 residues.

The chain has TRBV3-1 (or the pseudogene TRBV3-2) and TRBJ2-6; 10 bases align to TRBD2. The J segment lost 1 base and the V segment lost 4 bases, leaving 4 bases of the junction unmatched. Germline values: CDR1 LGHDT, CDR2 YNNKEL (reference sequence). This CDR3 has 17 residues. The DNA of the CDR3 is TGTGCCAGCAGCCCGCGACTAGCGGGTTCTGGGGCCAACGTCCTGACTTTC. Its translation: CASSPRLAGSGANVLTF.

The chain is built from TRBV5-5 and TRBJ2-5; D is perhaps TRBD1 or TRBD2 (5 bases each). Trimming removed 5 bases at V and 3 bases at J, with 14 bases between. CDR1 SGHKS and CDR2 YYEKEE come from the germline V gene (reference sequence). The CDR3 sequence is 14 residues long. CDR3: CASSSTGTEETQYF. CDR3 nucleotides: TGTGCCAGCAGTAGCACCGGGACGGAAGAGACCCAGTACTTC.

This sequence joins TRBV11-2 and TRBJ2-1; maybe TRBD2 (5 bases). Trimming shortened V by 5 bases and J by 7 bases, and 12 bases separated the two germline ends. CDR3 size: 13 residues. Germline values: CDR1 SGHAT, CDR2 FQNNGV. The CDR3 region is CASSPSGVNEQFF. CDR3 DNA sequence: TGTGCCAGCAGCCCCTCCGGGGTGAATGAGCAGTTCTTC.

This chain uses TRBV28 with TRBJ1-5, with D uncertain. This CDR3 is built from 13 residues. CDR1 and CDR2 from the germline V gene are MDHEN and SYDVKM. Trimming stripped 4 bases from V and 5 bases from J, with 9 bases between. CDR3 residues: CASSSDGYQPQHF. CDR3 DNA sequence: TGTGCCAGCAGTTCCGACGGGTATCAGCCCCAGCATTTT.

The table lists this clone with a count of one. The CDR3, as DNA: TGTGCCAGCAGCTCAACCGGGACAGGAGATCAGCCCCAGCATTTT. Translating it yields CASSSTGTGDQPQHF. V and J are TRBV7-9 and TRBJ1-5; TRBD1 aligns across 8 bases. The junction had 7 bases not matched to a gene; V was cut back by 4 bases and J by 5 bases. Looked up from germline, CDR1 is SEHNR and CDR2 is FQNEAQ (reference sequence). CDR3 length: 15 residues.

The rearrangement links TRBV27 to TRBJ2-2; 9 nucleotides agree with TRBD2. V lost 0 bases to trimming and J lost 4 bases; unmatched junction nucleotides: 9. The CDR3 is 18 residues long. CDR1 and CDR2 (germline): MNHEY, SMNVEV (reference sequence). CDR3: CASSLSIRGLAGTGELFF. The CDR3 nucleotides read TGTGCCAGCAGTTTATCGATAAGGGGACTAGCAGGCACCGGGGAGCTGTTTTTT.

As regards this clone: This specimen includes other DNA sequences encoding the same CDR3. V gene TRBV6-2 or TRBV6-3 combines with J gene TRBJ2-7; D is unresolved. V dropped 2 bases and J dropped 4 bases, with 9 bases sitting between them. The CDR3 has 13 residues. CDR1 is MNHEY, CDR2 SVGEGT, per germline. This CDR3 reads CASSYGGPYEQYF. For the CDR3, the DNA is TGTGCCAGCAGTTACGGTGGACCTTACGAGCAGTACTTC.

The J gene is TRBJ2-1, the V gene TRBV19, with 7 nucleotides matching TRBD2. In germline, CDR1 is LNHDA, CDR2 SQIVND (reference sequence). Trimming took 6 bases from V and 2 from J; bases not matched to a gene: 7. The CDR3 has 15 residues. The CDR3 DNA reads TGTGCCAGTAGCTTCACCGGGACTACCTACAATGAGCAGTTCTTC. This encodes CASSFTGTTYNEQFF.